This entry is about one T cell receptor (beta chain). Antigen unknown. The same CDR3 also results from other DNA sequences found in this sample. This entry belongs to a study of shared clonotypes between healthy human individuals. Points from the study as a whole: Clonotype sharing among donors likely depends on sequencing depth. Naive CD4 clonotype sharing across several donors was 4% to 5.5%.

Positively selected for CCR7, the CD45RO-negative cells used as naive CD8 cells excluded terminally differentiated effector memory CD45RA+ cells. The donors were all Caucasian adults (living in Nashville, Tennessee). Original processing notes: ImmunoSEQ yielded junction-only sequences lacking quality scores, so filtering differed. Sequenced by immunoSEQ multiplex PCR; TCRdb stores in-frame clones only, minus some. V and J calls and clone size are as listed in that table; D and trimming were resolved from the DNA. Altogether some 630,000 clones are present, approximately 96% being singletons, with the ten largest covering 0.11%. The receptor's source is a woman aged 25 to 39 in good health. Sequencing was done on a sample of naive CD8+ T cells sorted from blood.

CDR3 residues: CASSPGAGGYEQYF. The CDR3 region has the DNA TGTGCCAGTAGTCCGGGAGCGGGAGGCTACGAGCAGTACTTC. The rearrangement uses TRBV19 and TRBJ2-7, with 9 bases lining up with TRBD2. CDR1 is LNHDA, CDR2 SQIVND, per germline (reference sequence). The CDR3 contains 14 residues. V dropped 5 bases and J dropped 3; count of bases not matched to a gene: 5.